These 22 T cell receptor beta chains originate from one sample sequenced in a study of blood T cells in healthy people across ages. Alongside a J-beta primer mix, a sample-barcoded 5' primer served in a second PCR lasting roughly 7 to 11 cycles. MiXCR, run by TCRdb on the 5' RACE reads, gives a single entry per CDR3 protein. This table holds some 690,000 distinct CDR3 sequences, around a fifth found once. Sequences were obtained from blood. These receptors came from a man between 65 and 79 years old in good health.

This clonotype appeared a few times. The J gene is TRBJ2-1, the V gene TRBV7-2, with D perhaps given as TRBD1 or TRBD2 (5 bases each). Looked up from germline, CDR1 is SGHTA and CDR2 is FQGNSA. The length of the CDR3 is 14 residues. V was cut by 2 bases and J by 8 bases, with 13 bases left in between. The CDR3 nucleotides read TGTGCCAGCAGCTTAAGGGCAGGGCGGGATGAGCAGTTCTTC. It encodes CASSLRAGRDEQFF.

V gene TRBV3-1 combines with J gene TRBJ2-6; maybe TRBD2 (6 bases). Germline V gene data show CDR1 as LGHDT and CDR2 as YNNKEL (reference sequence). The CDR3 runs 15 residues. The ends were cut back, 4 bases at V and 1 base at J, with 8 bases in the middle. The CDR3 DNA follows: TGTGCCAGCAGCCGTGGACTATCTGGGGCCAACGTCCTGACTTTC. Translation gives CASSRGLSGANVLTF.

The V and J genes are TRBV7-2 and TRBJ2-7, with no clear D. Trimming removed 5 bases at V and 1 base at J, with 12 bases between. There are 14 residues in the CDR3. Germline assignment: CDR1 SGHTA and CDR2 FQGNSA. The CDR3, as DNA: TGTGCCAGCAGCCCCCGCCCCGGGTCCTACGAGCAGTACGTC. This sequence encodes CASSPRPGSYEQYV.

The J gene is TRBJ1-5, the V gene TRBV11-2; a possible D gene is TRBD1 (6 bases). The CDR3 is made up of 15 amino acids. Germline-derived CDR1 and CDR2 are SGHAT and FQNNGV. V was trimmed by 0 bases and J by 6 bases, leaving 12 bases between them. This chain's CDR3 is CASSLEWGPGQPQHF. The CDR3 DNA follows: TGTGCCAGCAGCTTAGAATGGGGGCCTGGTCAGCCCCAGCATTTT.

Remarks on this clonotype: A read error may produce the germline difference seen at one junction end. The V and J genes are TRBV4-1 and TRBJ1-4; D possibly corresponds to TRBD1 (6 bases). Germline lookup yields CDR1 MGHRA and CDR2 YSYEKL. The CDR3 sequence is 19 residues long. The CDR3 DNA is TGCGCCAGCAGCCAAGTAGAGGCGGCGGGGGCAGGAACTAATGAAAAACTGTTTTTC. It codes for CASSQVEAAGAGTNEKLFF.

The chain has TRBV7-3 and TRBJ2-1; 7 positions match TRBD2. The CDR3 contains 14 residues. J lost 6 bases, V lost 5 bases, and 7 bases had no gene match. Germline loops: CDR1 SGHTA, CDR2 FQGTGA. Here the CDR3 DNA reads TGTGCCAGCAGCCTTCCGGGAGGCTTCAATGAGCAGTTCTTC. Translated: CASSLPGGFNEQFF.

Only a few counts were recorded for this clonotype. The rearrangement uses TRBV6-2 or TRBV6-3 and TRBJ1-5; D is ambiguous. Trimming took off 2 bases at V and 7 bases at J, with 9 bases between the two ends. CDR1 is MNHEY and CDR2 is SVGEGT in the germline V gene. CDR3 length: 13 residues. This CDR3 reads CASSYRQDQPQHF. The CDR3 DNA reads TGTGCCAGCAGTTACCGGCAGGACCAGCCCCAGCATTTT.

The sample holds a few counts of this clonotype. V is TRBV7-2 and J is TRBJ2-3, with 11 bases matching TRBD2. CDR1 is SGHTA, CDR2 FQGNSA, per germline. CDR3 length equals 17 residues. Trimming cost V 2 bases and J 3 bases; bases outside gene matches: 7. The CDR3 here is CASSLRLAGGATDTQYF. CDR3 bases: TGTGCCAGCAGCTTAAGGCTAGCGGGAGGTGCGACAGATACGCAGTATTTT.

The chain has TRBV18 and TRBJ1-4; no clear D gene. The CDR3 is made up of 13 amino acids. Germline V lookup: CDR1 KGHSH, CDR2 LQKENI. V lost 6 bases and J lost 4, with 9 bases in between. CDR3 amino acids: CASSRKINEKLFF. In DNA form, the CDR3 reads TGTGCCAGCTCGAGAAAGATTAATGAAAAACTGTTTTTT.

The V gene is TRBV28, the J gene TRBJ2-7; the D is unclear. The V and J ends lost 3 bases and 4 bases respectively, with 7 bases between them. Per germline, CDR1 MDHEN and CDR2 SYDVKM. The CDR3 is 12 residues long. The CDR3 DNA is TGTGCCAGCAGTTTTAATGAGTACGAGCAGTACTTC. Amino acid sequence: CASSFNEYEQYF.

The J gene is TRBJ2-4, the V gene TRBV12-3 or TRBV12-4; TRBD2 matches 11 bases. This CDR3 region has 19 residues. The V and J ends lost 2 bases and 3 bases, in that order; junction bases with no gene match: 12. CDR3 residues: CASSLILAGGPLGKNIQYF. As DNA, the CDR3 is TGTGCCAGCAGTTTAATTCTAGCGGGGGGACCCCTAGGCAAAAACATTCAGTACTTC.

V is TRBV6-5 and J is TRBJ1-3; no reliable D call. CDR3 length equals 11 residues. V was cut by 7 bases and J by 4 bases, with 5 bases left in between. The germline V gene has CDR1 MNHEY and CDR2 SVGAGI. CDR3 protein: CASTNGNTIYF. DNA for the CDR3: TGTGCCAGCACCAACGGAAACACCATATATTTT.

This clonotype came up a few times. This chain uses TRBV20-1 with TRBJ1-2; D may be TRBD1 (5 bases). CDR3 length: 14 residues. V lost 1 base and J 2 bases, leaving 11 bases between the germline ends. Germline V gene data show CDR1 as DFQATT and CDR2 as SNEGSKA (reference sequence). CDR3: CSARAGLGNYGYTF. The CDR3, as DNA: TGCAGTGCTAGAGCGGGGCTGGGGAACTATGGCTACACCTTC.

The chain couples TRBV28 to TRBJ1-6; D not certain. The CDR3 length is 15 residues. Germline assignment: CDR1 MDHEN and CDR2 SYDVKM. V lost 6 bases, J lost 9 bases, and 18 bases lay in between. In nucleotides, the CDR3 is TGTGCCAGCAGCCCCGAGGCGACAATTAGTTCACCCCTCCACTTT. It encodes CASSPEATISSPLHF. Variable domain in full (rest from reference TRBV28 and TRBJ1-6): DVKVTQSSRYLVKRTGEKVFLECVQDMDHENMFWYRQDPGLGLRLIYFSYDVKMKEKGDIPEGYSVSREKKERFSLILESASTNQTSMYLCASSPEATISSPLHFGNGTRLTVT.

This chain joins TRBV3-1 and TRBJ1-1; possibly TRBD1 for D (5 bases). Trimming removed 2 bases at V and 3 bases at J, with 10 bases between. Germline V gives CDR1 LGHDT, CDR2 YNNKEL (reference sequence). The CDR3 consists of 14 residues. CDR3 bases: TGTGCCAGCAGCCAATCTCCGGGGGACACTGAAGCTTTCTTT. It specifies CASSQSPGDTEAFF. Based on the CDR3 plus reference TRBV3-1 and TRBJ1-1, the full variable domain is DTAVSQTPKYLVTQMGNDKSIKCEQNLGHDTMYWYKQDSKKFLKIMFSYNNKELIINETVPNRFSPKSPDKAHLNLHINSLELGDSAVYFCASSQSPGDTEAFFGQGTRLTVV.

Only a few counts were recorded for this clonotype. The gene calls are TRBV5-1 and TRBJ2-1, with 8 bases lining up with TRBD1. The V gene end was trimmed by 1 base and the J gene end by 7 bases; junction bases not matched to a gene: 4. The CDR3 loop spans 14 amino acids. Germline V gene lookup returns CDR1 SGHRS and CDR2 YFSETQ. The CDR3 DNA reads as TGCGCCAGCAGCTTGATACAGGGGGTTAATGAGCAGTTCTTC. This translates into CASSLIQGVNEQFF.

In its sample, this clonotype was seen many times. The gene calls are TRBV7-2 and TRBJ2-7, with D possibly TRBD1 on 5 matching bases. The CDR3 has 14 amino acids. Trimming took off 5 bases at V and 2 bases at J, with 13 bases between the two ends. Germline V CDR1 and CDR2: SGHTA, FQGNSA. The CDR3 region is CASSPWTLTYEQYF. DNA of the CDR3: TGTGCCAGCAGCCCATGGACATTGACCTACGAGCAGTACTTC.

This chain links TRBV28 with TRBJ2-7; 8 nucleotides align to TRBD2. Germline V lookup: CDR1 MDHEN, CDR2 SYDVKM. The length of the CDR3 is 15 residues. With V trimmed by 4 bases and J by 1 base, 6 bases remained unmatched. Here the CDR3 DNA reads TGTGCCAGCAGTTCCCCGGGACTAGTATCCTACGAGCAGTACTTC. Its protein product is CASSSPGLVSYEQYF.

This clonotype has at least ten counts. The CDR3 loop reads CASRQNTDTQYF. As DNA, the CDR3 is TGCGCCAGCAGGCAGAACACAGATACGCAGTATTTT. The chain has TRBV5-1 and TRBJ2-3; D is uncertain. The CDR3 runs 12 residues. V dropped 5 bases and J dropped 2 bases, with 6 bases sitting between them. Germline CDR1 SGHRS, CDR2 YFSETQ.

The sample holds a few counts of this clonotype. The V and J genes are TRBV7-9 and TRBJ2-7; D perhaps matches TRBD1 (5 bases). The J call could be wrong; TRBJ2-1 is a better fit for the DNA end. The germline CDR1 and CDR2 sequences are SEHNR and FQNEAQ (reference sequence). This CDR3 has 11 amino acids. DNA for the CDR3: TGTGCCAGCAGCCAGGCAGGGTGGCAGTTCTTC. This encodes CASSQAGWQFF.

V is TRBV4-2 and J is TRBJ2-3; TRBD2 matches 7 bases. Per the germline V gene, CDR1 is LGHNA and CDR2 is YNFKEQ. The CDR3 is 14 amino acids. V was clipped by 3 bases and J by 4 bases; unmatched bases: 4. The CDR3 region has the DNA TGTGCCAGCAGCCAGGGGGACTATCCAGATACGCAGTATTTT. This translates into CASSQGDYPDTQYF.

This clonotype occurred a few times. The chain uses TRBV6-2 or TRBV6-3 and TRBJ2-1; D is perhaps TRBD1 or TRBD2 (6 bases each). Trimming took off 7 bases at V and 7 bases at J, with 17 bases between the two ends. From germline, CDR1 is MNHEY and CDR2 SVGEGT. This CDR3 is built from 14 residues. The CDR3, as DNA: TGTGCCAGCAACCCGACGGGGGCTCGGAATGAGCAGTTCTTC. This encodes CASNPTGARNEQFF.